These T cell receptor beta chains were read from a single sample in a study of blood T cell repertoires in COVID-19. Some clones are missing from TCRdb's copy, which holds only in-frame ones; the method was immunoSEQ multiplex PCR. The sample lists some 140,000 clones, 79% occurring once. Sequenced: peripheral blood. These receptors originate from a man aged 55 to 70 with acute or convalescent COVID-19. Each CDR3 is given with its conserved first and last residue. The order of the fields is CDR3 DNA, CDR3 protein, CDR3 length, D gene, V gene, J gene, clone size. D genes are given only for firm matches. Not every row has a clone size; where given, it reads once, few, many or a size class.

CDR3 DNA: TGTGCCTGGGGGCCGGGACAGGGTTTTTACAATGAGCAGTTCTTC
CDR3 protein: CAWGPGQGFYNEQFF
CDR3 length: 15
D gene: TRBD1
V gene: TRBV30
J gene: TRBJ2-1
clone size: once

CDR3 DNA: TGTGCCAGCAGTTTAGTTTCGACAGGGGGGTCACCCCTCCACTTT
CDR3 protein: CASSLVSTGGSPLHF
CDR3 length: 15
D gene: TRBD1
V gene: TRBV27
J gene: TRBJ1-6
clone size: .

CDR3 DNA: TGTGCCAGCAGTTTTCGGGAGACAGGGCGGGAAGAAGCTTTCTTT
CDR3 protein: CASSFRETGREEAFF
CDR3 length: 15
D gene: TRBD1
V gene: TRBV28
J gene: TRBJ1-1
clone size: few

CDR3 DNA: TGCGCCAGCAGCTTGGCAGCGGAGGCCCAGTACTTC
CDR3 protein: CASSLAAEAQYF
CDR3 length: 12
D gene: .
V gene: TRBV5-1
J gene: TRBJ2-5
clone size: .

CDR3 DNA: TGTGCCAGCAGTTTGGTACTAGGCCATGAGCAGTTCTTC
CDR3 protein: CASSLVLGHEQFF
CDR3 length: 13
D gene: .
V gene: TRBV12-3/TRBV12-4
J gene: TRBJ2-1
clone size: .

CDR3 DNA: TGTGCCAGCTCCCGGAGTAGCGGGAGCCAAGATACGCAGTATTTT
CDR3 protein: CASSRSSGSQDTQYF
CDR3 length: 15
D gene: TRBD2
V gene: TRBV6-5
J gene: TRBJ2-3
clone size: .

CDR3 DNA: TGCGCCAGCAGCTTGGCAAGCGGCAGGGGGCTGCCTGGAAACACCATATATTTT
CDR3 protein: CASSLASGRGLPGNTIYF
CDR3 length: 18
D gene: TRBD1
V gene: TRBV5-1
J gene: TRBJ1-3
clone size: .

CDR3 DNA: TGTGCCAGCAGTTTGACAGGGGCGAACACTGAAGCTTTCTTT
CDR3 protein: CASSLTGANTEAFF
CDR3 length: 14
D gene: TRBD1
V gene: TRBV6-6
J gene: TRBJ1-1
clone size: once

CDR3 DNA: TGTGCCAGCAGCCTCCGACAGGGGACAGGGACTAATGAAAAACTGTTTTTT
CDR3 protein: CASSLRQGTGTNEKLFF
CDR3 length: 17
D gene: TRBD1
V gene: TRBV7-6
J gene: TRBJ1-4
clone size: .

CDR3 DNA: TGTGCCAGCAGTATCGACAGCTCCTACGAGCAGTACTTC
CDR3 protein: CASSIDSSYEQYF
CDR3 length: 13
D gene: .
V gene: TRBV28
J gene: TRBJ2-7
clone size: .

CDR3 DNA: TGTGCCAGCAGCTTTGGCGGGAGGGCAGTCGAGCAGTTCTTC
CDR3 protein: CASSFGGRAVEQFF
CDR3 length: 14
D gene: TRBD2
V gene: TRBV7-2
J gene: TRBJ2-1
clone size: .

CDR3 DNA: TGTGCTAGCAGCTTAAAGGAGGGAACCGGGGAGCTGTTTTTT
CDR3 protein: CASSLKEGTGELFF
CDR3 length: 14
D gene: .
V gene: TRBV7-7
J gene: TRBJ2-2
clone size: .

CDR3 DNA: TGTGCCAGCAGCGCCCAGGATTCACCCCTCCACTTT
CDR3 protein: CASSAQDSPLHF
CDR3 length: 12
D gene: .
V gene: TRBV7-9
J gene: TRBJ1-6
clone size: .

CDR3 DNA: TGTGCCAGTACCTCATCTGGGGGGGTTAAGAACACTGAAGCTTTCTTT
CDR3 protein: CASTSSGGVKNTEAFF
CDR3 length: 16
D gene: .
V gene: TRBV19
J gene: TRBJ1-1
clone size: few

CDR3 DNA: TGTGCCAGCAGTTTTAGATCTGAAGCTTTCTTT
CDR3 protein: CASSFRSEAFF
CDR3 length: 11
D gene: .
V gene: TRBV28
J gene: TRBJ1-1
clone size: few

CDR3 DNA: TGTGCCACCAGCAGGGACAGCTATTCTAGCACAGATACGCAGTATTTT
CDR3 protein: CATSRDSYSSTDTQYF
CDR3 length: 16
D gene: TRBD1
V gene: TRBV24-1
J gene: TRBJ2-3
clone size: .

CDR3 DNA: TGTGCCAGCAGTCTCAGACAGGGGGGGACCGGGGAGCTGTTTTTT
CDR3 protein: CASSLRQGGTGELFF
CDR3 length: 15
D gene: TRBD1
V gene: TRBV6-5
J gene: TRBJ2-2
clone size: .

CDR3 DNA: TGCGCCAGCAGCCAGGACTTCACAGATACGCAGTATTTT
CDR3 protein: CASSQDFTDTQYF
CDR3 length: 13
D gene: .
V gene: TRBV4-3
J gene: TRBJ2-3
clone size: .